In this sample, the clone carrying this T cell receptor (beta chain) turned up a few times. Its cognate antigen is unknown. This specimen comes from a study of response to subunit inactivated influenza vaccine. Germline values: CDR1 KGHSH, CDR2 LQKENI. The CDR3 extends over 17 amino acids. With 6 bases removed from V and 7 bases from J, the gap between germline ends came to 27 bases. Regarding the study as a whole: The authors suggested that every seasonal influenza vaccination recruits few new T cells.

TCRdb reprocessed the RT-PCR reads via MiXCR and lists one record per CDR3 protein. This table has more than 400,000 distinct CDR3 sequences, less than 7.5% appearing once. The chain recombines TRBV18 with TRBJ1-1; D is possibly TRBD1 (5 bases). This TCR came from a man aged 45 to 70 who received an inactivated influenza vaccine. The sequencing used PBMCs from blood, collected 23 to 25 months after vaccination. As DNA, the CDR3 is TGTGCCAGCTCGCCTATTACAGGAAGGGGCGCCTCAAATGAAGCTTTCTTT. Protein: CASSPITGRGASNEAFF.